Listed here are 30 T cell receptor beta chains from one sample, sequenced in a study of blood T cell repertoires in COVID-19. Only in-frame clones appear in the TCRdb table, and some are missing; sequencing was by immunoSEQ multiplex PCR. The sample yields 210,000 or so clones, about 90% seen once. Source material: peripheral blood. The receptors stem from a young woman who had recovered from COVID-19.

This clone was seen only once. The CDR3 DNA reads as TGTGCCAGCAAATTAGACAGGTTGGGGGAAAAACTGTTTTTT. This gives the protein CASKLDRLGEKLFF. The V call is TRBV6-6, the J call TRBJ1-4; TRBD1 is a possible D gene (6 bases). Germline V gene lookup returns CDR1 MNHNY and CDR2 SVGAGI (reference sequence). V was pared by 7 bases and J by 8 bases, with 17 bases between. The CDR3 loop spans 14 amino acids.

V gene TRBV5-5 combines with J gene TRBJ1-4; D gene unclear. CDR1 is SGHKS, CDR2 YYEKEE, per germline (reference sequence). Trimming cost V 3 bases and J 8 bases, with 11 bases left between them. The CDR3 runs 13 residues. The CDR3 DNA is TGTGCCAGCAGCTCCCACAGTGGAGAAAAACTGTTTTTT. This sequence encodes CASSSHSGEKLFF.

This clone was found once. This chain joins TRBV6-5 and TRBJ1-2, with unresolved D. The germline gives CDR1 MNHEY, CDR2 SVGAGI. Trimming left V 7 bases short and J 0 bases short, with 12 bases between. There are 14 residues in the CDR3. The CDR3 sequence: CASTPRQANYGYTF. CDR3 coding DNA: TGTGCCAGCACCCCTCGACAAGCTAACTATGGCTACACCTTC.

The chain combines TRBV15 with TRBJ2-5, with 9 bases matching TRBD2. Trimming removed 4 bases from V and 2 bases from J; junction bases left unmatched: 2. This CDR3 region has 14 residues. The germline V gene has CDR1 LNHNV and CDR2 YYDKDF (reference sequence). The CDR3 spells CATSMTSGQETQYF. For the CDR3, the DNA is TGTGCCACCAGCATGACTAGCGGACAAGAGACCCAGTACTTC.

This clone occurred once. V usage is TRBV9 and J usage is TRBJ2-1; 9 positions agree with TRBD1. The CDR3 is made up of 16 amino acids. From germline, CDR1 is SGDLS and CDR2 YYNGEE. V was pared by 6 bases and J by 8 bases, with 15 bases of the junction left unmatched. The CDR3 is CASNQGGPGQGYEQFF. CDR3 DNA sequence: TGTGCCAGCAACCAGGGGGGTCCGGGACAGGGTTATGAGCAGTTCTTC.

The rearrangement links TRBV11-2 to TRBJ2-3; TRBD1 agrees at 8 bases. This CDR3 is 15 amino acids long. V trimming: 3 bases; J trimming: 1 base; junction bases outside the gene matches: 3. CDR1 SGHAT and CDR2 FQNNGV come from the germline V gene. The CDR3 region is CASSFQGARTDTQYF. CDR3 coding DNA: TGTGCCAGCAGCTTCCAGGGGGCGCGCACAGATACGCAGTATTTT.

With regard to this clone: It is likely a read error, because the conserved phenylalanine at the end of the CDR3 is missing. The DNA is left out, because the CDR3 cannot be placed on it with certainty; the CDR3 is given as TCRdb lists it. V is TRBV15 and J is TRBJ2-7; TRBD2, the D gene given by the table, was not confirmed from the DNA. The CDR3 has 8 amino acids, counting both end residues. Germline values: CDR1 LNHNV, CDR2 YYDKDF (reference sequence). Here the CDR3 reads CATSSAEG.

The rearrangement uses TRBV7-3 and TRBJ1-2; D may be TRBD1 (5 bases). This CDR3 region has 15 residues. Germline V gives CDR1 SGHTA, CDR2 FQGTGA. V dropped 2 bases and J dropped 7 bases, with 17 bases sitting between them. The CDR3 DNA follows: TGTGCCAGCAGCTTAGGGCCGGAGGGGAGTGGTGGCTACACCTTC. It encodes CASSLGPEGSGGYTF.

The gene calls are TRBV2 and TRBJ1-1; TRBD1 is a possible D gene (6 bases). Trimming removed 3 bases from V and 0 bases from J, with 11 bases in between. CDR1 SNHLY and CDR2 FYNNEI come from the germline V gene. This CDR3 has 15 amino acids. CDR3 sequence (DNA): TGTGCCAGCAGTGACCAGGGGATATTGAACACTGAAGCTTTCTTT. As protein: CASSDQGILNTEAFF.

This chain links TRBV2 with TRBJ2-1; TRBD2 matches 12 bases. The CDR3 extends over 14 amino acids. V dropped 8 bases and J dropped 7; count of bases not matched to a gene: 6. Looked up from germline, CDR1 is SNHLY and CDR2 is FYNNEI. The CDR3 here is CASLTSGRLNEQFF. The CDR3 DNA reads TGTGCCAGCTTAACTAGCGGGAGGTTAAATGAGCAGTTCTTC.

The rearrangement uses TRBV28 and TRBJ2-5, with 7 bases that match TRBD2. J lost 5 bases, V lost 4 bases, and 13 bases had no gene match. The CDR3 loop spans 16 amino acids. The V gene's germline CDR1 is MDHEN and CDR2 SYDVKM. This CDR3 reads CASSWPREGLGETQYF. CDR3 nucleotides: TGTGCCAGCAGTTGGCCCAGGGAGGGTTTAGGGGAGACCCAGTACTTC.

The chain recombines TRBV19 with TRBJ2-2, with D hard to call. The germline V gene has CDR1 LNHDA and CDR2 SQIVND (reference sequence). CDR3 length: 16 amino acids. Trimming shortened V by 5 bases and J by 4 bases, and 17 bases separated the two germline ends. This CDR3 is CASSPELVRGTGELFF. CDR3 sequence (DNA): TGTGCCAGTAGTCCGGAGCTAGTCCGCGGCACCGGGGAGCTGTTTTTT. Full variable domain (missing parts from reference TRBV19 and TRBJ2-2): DGGITQSPKYLFRKEGQNVTLSCEQNLNHDAMYWYRQDPGQGLRLIYYSQIVNDFQKGDIAEGYSVSREKKESFPLTVTSAQKNPTAFYLCASSPELVRGTGELFFGEGSRLTVL.

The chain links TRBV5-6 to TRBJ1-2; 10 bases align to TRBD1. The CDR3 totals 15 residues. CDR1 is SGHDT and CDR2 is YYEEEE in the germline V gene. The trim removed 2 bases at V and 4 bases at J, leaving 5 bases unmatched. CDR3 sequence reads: CASSFGQGGFYGYTF. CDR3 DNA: TGTGCCAGCAGCTTCGGACAGGGGGGCTTCTATGGCTACACCTTC.

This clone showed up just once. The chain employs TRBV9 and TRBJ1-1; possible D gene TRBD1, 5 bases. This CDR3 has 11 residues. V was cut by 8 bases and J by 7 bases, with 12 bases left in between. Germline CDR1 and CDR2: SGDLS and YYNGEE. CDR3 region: CASRGDGEAFF. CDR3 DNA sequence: TGTGCCAGTAGGGGTGATGGTGAAGCTTTCTTT.

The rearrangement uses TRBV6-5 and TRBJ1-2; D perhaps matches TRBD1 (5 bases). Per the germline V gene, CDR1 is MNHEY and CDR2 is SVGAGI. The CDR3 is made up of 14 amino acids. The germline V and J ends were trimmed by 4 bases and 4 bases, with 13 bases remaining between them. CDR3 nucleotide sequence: TGTGCCAGCAGTTCTACCTTGACAGCCTATGGCTACACCTTC. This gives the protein CASSSTLTAYGYTF.

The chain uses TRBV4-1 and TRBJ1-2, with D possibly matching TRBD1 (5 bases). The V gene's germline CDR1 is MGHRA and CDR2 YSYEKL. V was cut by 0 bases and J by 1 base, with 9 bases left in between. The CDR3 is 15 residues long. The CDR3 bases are TGCGCCAGCAGCCAAGATCCAGGGTTTAACTATGGCTACACCTTC. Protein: CASSQDPGFNYGYTF.

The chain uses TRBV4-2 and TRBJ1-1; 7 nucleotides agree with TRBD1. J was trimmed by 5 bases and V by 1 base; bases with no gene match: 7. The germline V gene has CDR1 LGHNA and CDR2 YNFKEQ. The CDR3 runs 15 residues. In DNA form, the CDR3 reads TGTGCCAGCAGCCAAGGGAGGAGGGGGCGGACTGAAGCTTTCTTT. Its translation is CASSQGRRGRTEAFF.

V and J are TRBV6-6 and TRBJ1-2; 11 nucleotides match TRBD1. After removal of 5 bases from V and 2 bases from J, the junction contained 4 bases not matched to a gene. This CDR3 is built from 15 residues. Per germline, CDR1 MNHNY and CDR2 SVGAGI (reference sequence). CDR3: CASSRGQGGNYGYTF. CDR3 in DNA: TGTGCCAGCAGTAGGGGACAGGGGGGCAACTATGGCTACACCTTC.

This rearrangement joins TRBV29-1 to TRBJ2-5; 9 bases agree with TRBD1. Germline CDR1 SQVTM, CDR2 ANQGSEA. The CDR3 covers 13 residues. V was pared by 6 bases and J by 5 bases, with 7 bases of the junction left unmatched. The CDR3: CSVNRGRKETQYF. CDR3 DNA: TGCAGCGTCAACAGGGGGCGGAAGGAGACCCAGTACTTC. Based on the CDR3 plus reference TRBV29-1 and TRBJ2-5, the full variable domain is SAVISQKPSRDICQRGTSLTIQCQVDSQVTMMFWYRQQPGQSLTLIATANQGSEATYESGFVIDKFPISRPNLTFSTLTVSNMSPEDSSIYLCSVNRGRKETQYFGPGTRLLVL.

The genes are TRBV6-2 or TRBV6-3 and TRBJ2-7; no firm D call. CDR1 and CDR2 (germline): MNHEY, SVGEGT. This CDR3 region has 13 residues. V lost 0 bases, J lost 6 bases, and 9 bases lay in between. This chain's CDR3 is CASSYSRVSEQYF. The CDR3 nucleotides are TGTGCCAGCAGTTACTCCCGTGTCTCCGAGCAGTACTTC.

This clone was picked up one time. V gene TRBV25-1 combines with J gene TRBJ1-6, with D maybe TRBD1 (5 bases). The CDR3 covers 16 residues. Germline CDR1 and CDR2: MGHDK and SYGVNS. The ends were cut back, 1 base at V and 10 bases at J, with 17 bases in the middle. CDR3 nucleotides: TGTGCCAGCAGTGAATTCAGGGAGGGGTCCGTCTCACCCCTCCACTTT. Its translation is CASSEFREGSVSPLHF.

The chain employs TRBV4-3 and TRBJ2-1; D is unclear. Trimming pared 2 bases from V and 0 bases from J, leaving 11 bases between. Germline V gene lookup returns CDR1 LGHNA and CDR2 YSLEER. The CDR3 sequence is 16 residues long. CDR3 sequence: CASSQTQRSSYNEQFF. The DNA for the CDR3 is TGCGCCAGCAGCCAAACCCAGCGAAGCTCCTACAATGAGCAGTTCTTC.

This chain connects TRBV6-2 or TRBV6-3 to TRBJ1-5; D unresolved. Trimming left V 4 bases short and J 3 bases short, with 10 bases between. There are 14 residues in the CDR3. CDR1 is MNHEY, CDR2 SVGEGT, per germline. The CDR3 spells CASSSGSLNQPQHF. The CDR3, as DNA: TGTGCCAGCAGTTCCGGGAGCCTCAATCAGCCCCAGCATTTT.

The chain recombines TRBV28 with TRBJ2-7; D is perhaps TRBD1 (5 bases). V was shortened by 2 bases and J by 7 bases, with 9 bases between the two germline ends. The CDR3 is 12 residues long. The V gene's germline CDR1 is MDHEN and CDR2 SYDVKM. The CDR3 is CASSLRGQEQYF. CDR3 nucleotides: TGTGCCAGCAGTTTAAGGGGTCAGGAGCAGTACTTC.

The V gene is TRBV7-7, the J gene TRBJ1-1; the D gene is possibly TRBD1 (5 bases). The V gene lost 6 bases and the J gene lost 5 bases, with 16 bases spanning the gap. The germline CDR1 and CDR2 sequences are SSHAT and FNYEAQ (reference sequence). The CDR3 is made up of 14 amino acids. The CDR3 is CASRDIRAGTEAFF. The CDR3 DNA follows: TGTGCCAGCAGAGATATCAGGGCGGGGACTGAAGCTTTCTTT.

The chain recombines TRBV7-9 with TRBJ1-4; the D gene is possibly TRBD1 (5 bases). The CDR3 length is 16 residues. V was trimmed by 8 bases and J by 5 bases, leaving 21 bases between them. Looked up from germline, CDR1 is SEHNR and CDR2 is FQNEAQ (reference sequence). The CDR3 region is CASRKNPGTKNEKLFF. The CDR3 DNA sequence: TGTGCCAGCCGCAAAAATCCCGGGACTAAGAATGAAAAACTGTTTTTT.

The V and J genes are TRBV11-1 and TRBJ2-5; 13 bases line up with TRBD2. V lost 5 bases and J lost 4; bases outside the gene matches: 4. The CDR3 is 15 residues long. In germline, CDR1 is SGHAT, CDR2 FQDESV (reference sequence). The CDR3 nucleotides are TGTGCCAGCAGCCAAGGACTAGCGGGAGTAGAGACCCAGTACTTC. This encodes CASSQGLAGVETQYF.

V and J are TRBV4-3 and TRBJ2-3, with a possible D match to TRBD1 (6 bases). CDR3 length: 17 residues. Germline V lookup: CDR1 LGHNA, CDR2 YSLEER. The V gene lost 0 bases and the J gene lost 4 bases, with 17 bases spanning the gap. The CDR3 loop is CASSQDIPGQKADTQYF. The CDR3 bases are TGCGCCAGCAGCCAAGATATCCCCGGACAGAAGGCAGATACGCAGTATTTT.

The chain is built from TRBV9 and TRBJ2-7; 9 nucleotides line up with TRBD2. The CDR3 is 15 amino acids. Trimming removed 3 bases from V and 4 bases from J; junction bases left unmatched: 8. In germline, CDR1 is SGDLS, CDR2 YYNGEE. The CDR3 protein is CASSASSGMLYEQYF. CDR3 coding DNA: TGTGCCAGCAGCGCCTCTAGCGGGATGCTGTACGAGCAGTACTTC.

The CDR3 bases are TGTGCCAGCAGCCTACGGGACTCGGGTGATGAGCAGTTCTTC. Protein sequence: CASSLRDSGDEQFF. The chain has TRBV3-1 (or the pseudogene TRBV3-2) and TRBJ2-1, with D possibly being TRBD2 (6 bases). Looked up from germline, CDR1 is LGHDT and CDR2 is YNNKEL (reference sequence). The CDR3 extends over 14 amino acids. V was pared by 4 bases and J by 8 bases, with 15 bases between.